This T cell receptor (beta chain) was found in a study of cytomegalovirus exposure and HLA in healthy donors (dated by TCRdb to the late 2010s). Background for the entire study: In an earlier analysis of under 600 of the donors, roughly 300 Gb of sequence data and approximately 100 million unique TCR beta sequences from about 179 million T cells were reported. An early release covering some 640 HLA-typed donors comprised about 300 gigabases of sequencing data and approximately 85 million unique TCR sequences. Of the roughly 400 genotyped donors, over 70% fell in the genetic ancestry cluster associated with self-reported Caucasian donors. The study was designed to test whether signatures of past pathogen exposure could be identified by cataloging public T cell receptors. The study used immunosequencing to profile the T cell repertoires of more than 650 subjects and linked those repertoires to cytomegalovirus serostatus. In addition to the first cohort of 500 to 850 subjects, a separate validation cohort of 100 to 150 different subjects was used. High-throughput TCR immunosequencing, statistical association of individual TCRs with disease status, and machine learning were combined to predict cytomegalovirus infection status. In a later analysis, previously published TCR beta repertoires from about 670 donors were re-analyzed and high-resolution HLA genotyping was added so that TCR occurrence patterns could be studied. Rather than drawing on any new phenotypic data, the later analysis identified candidate immune exposures from TCR beta sequences and the way those sequences occurred across donors. An earlier analysis of approximately 580 of the donors used high-throughput TCR beta sequencing to judge whether each TCR beta V gene segment behaved as functional or pseudogenic. Donor age, sex, ethnicity and CMV serostatus were collected together with the repertoire data. Genome-wide SNP genotypes for about three fifths of the roughly 700 donors were used in a later genetic analysis, which treated that subset as a discovery cohort. Every repertoire in the discovery cohort had been generated on one and the same sequencing platform. HLA typing covered class I and class II loci at four-digit resolution. The number of donors typed differed by locus, with about 629-640 for A, B, C, DRB1 and DQB1, roughly 520 for DQA1, some 570 for DPA1, and some 450 for DPB1. Roughly five DR-DQ haplotypes were treated as single units for association and clustering because of strong linkage in the cohort. Among around 400 genotyped donors of the cohort, an average of approximately 200,000 unique TCR beta nucleotide sequences was sequenced per donor, of which about 18% were non-productive. Here is what the overall study found, with its caveats: HLA typing was unavailable for some donors at each locus, so association tests used only the typed subset. A later analysis found that HLA-associated TCR beta chains were more clonally expanded and had lower generation probabilities than equally common non-associated chains. An earlier analysis of approximately 500 of the donors showed that most TCR beta V segments appeared in productive rearrangements either about 87% or about 30% of the time, which broadly matched IMGT annotations. An association between a missense DCLRE1C variant and V-gene and J-gene trimming of TCR beta chains was found in a later genetic analysis and replicated in an independent cohort. According to a later analysis, most CMV-associated TCR beta chains appeared to be HLA-restricted, and the HLA associations seemed to be driven largely by CMV exposure. A further reported finding was that TCR beta sequences accurately predicted the HLA-A and HLA-B alleles for most subjects in the first cohort. The sequencing pipeline was judged likely to have produced a cluster of highly shared sequence variants as a technical artifact. Only TCR beta chains were sequenced in this cohort, and the absence of alpha or paired-chain data limited detectable features. While some public TCRs were present in many individuals, most TCR sequences turned up only very rarely across donors. In a later analysis, the rate of TCR association differed among HLA loci, with DRB1 alleles having the most associated TCRs and HLA-C alleles having the fewest. It was suggested by the authors that the approach could potentially be generalized to other disease states and immunological phenotypes. Compared with the approximately 720-donor mean, donors in an Asian-associated ancestry cluster had fewer N-insertions in productive TCRs, according to a later genetic analysis. Strong co-occurrence of HLA alleles, especially DR and DQ, made assigning TCR associations to individual alleles difficult. The earlier analysis of some 560 of the donors excluded roughly 17 rarely observed V segments, including chromosome 9 orphons, because counts were too low. The classifier was reported to diagnose cytomegalovirus status with high specificity and sensitivity in both the original and validation cohorts. In a later analysis, some 17,000 TCR beta sequences were associated with specific HLA alleles at a false discovery rate of 0.05. Several of the top co-occurrence clusters appeared to be linked to parvovirus B19, influenza, CMV and Epstein-Barr virus, according to a later analysis. In vitro tests confirmed that three of the cytomegalovirus-associated TCR beta chains recognize cytomegalovirus antigens. Roughly uniform sequencing depth across donors was assumed in presence/absence analyses, although this assumption may not hold. The only immune exposure information available for the cohort was CMV serostatus. The study listed around 160 TCR beta chains as associated with cytomegalovirus. Correlated functional status among segregating V segments might reflect linkage disequilibrium, but an unknown experimental factor could not be ruled out.

The cohort consisted of hundreds of healthy bone marrow donors. At the time of sampling, all cohort members were nominally healthy, though unrecorded immune exposures were likely present. The donor was CMV seropositive and was included in the group of 250 to 300 seropositive cohort members. Each donor provided a peripheral blood sample, and peripheral blood mononuclear cells were used for TCR beta sequencing. Genomic DNA extraction from the blood cell samples was performed with the Qiagen DNeasy Blood Extraction Kit. This clone was observed a few times. Its recognized antigen is unknown. No clone much larger than this one lies a single base away; base qualities are absent. The method behind the library was the immunoSEQ multiplex PCR assay. A mixture of 60 forward primers for TCR Vbeta segments and 13 reverse primers for TCR Jbeta segments was used in the multiplex PCR. The CDR3 region of rearranged TCR beta genes was amplified from genomic DNA by a multiplex PCR assay. The Illumina HiSeq System was used to sequence the amplified TCR beta libraries as 87-base-pair reads. In the original analysis: Across the 700 or so repertoires, a later analysis counted approximately 83 million unique TCR beta chains, some 11 million of which were shared by at least two donors. Raw reads were error-corrected and collapsed into unique sequences by a nearest-neighbor algorithm in which closely related sequences were merged to remove PCR and sequencing errors. To assign V, D and J gene segments, CDR3 sequences were aligned to IMGT reference sequences. For a sequence to be retained, at least a six-nucleotide match to both a V gene segment and a J gene segment was required. Rearrangements were classified as productive when the CDR3 lacked stop codons and remained in frame with V and J, and all other rearrangements were classified as non-productive. Following IMGT convention, CDR3 was defined as the stretch from the second conserved V-encoded cysteine to the conserved J-encoded phenylalanine. The earlier analysis of 587 of the donors excluded any sequence lacking an unambiguous match to a single V gene segment. An earlier analysis of several hundred of the donors called V segments functional above 56.7% productive rearrangements and segregating when the between-donor standard deviation exceeded 5%. To diagnose cytomegalovirus status from the catalog of TCR beta chain sequences, a statistical classification framework was built. V and J gene assignment, in a later analysis, came from comparing TCR nucleotide sequences with IMGT/GENE-DB human TR gene sequences. The TCRdist pipeline was used in a later analysis to assign CDR3 sequences and most-parsimonious VDJ recombination scenarios. In a later analysis, each TCR beta chain was defined by its CDR3 amino acid sequence together with its V-gene family, and reads without a unique V-gene family were excluded. A later analysis removed 500 to 600 highly shared, low-generation-probability nucleotide sequences to deal with suspected cross-contamination and a sequencing artifact. A later analysis calculated a clonal expansion index for each public chain from normalized within-repertoire ranks of inferred template counts. In a later analysis, generation probabilities were computed using a VDJ recombination model fitted to out-of-frame rearrangements, and the results were checked against IGoR. In a later analysis, hypergeometric tests were used to score TCR-TCR, TCR-HLA and TCR-CMV co-occurrence, with a repertoire-size bias correction applied to TCR pairs. A later analysis estimated false discovery rates by permuting HLA or CMV assignments 20 times. In a later analysis, co-occurring TCRs were grouped with DBSCAN, and TCRdist sequence similarity was added when clustering was performed within HLA-allele-positive subsets. Repertoires with fewer than 30,000 or more than 120,000 public chains, plus five repertoires with anomalous nucleotide sharing, were excluded from co-occurrence clustering. TCRdb mirrors the immuneACCESS table, restricted to in-frame sequences. Some clones are absent from its copies; in checked studies, under half trace to an unresolved V gene, and the reason for the others is unknown. V, J and clone size reflect that table, while D and trimming were determined from the DNA. The sample includes 130,000 to 150,000 clones, with 80% to 90% observed a single time. The top ten constitute 3.5% to 5.5% of the sample.

Sequenced sample: PBMCs. The sequence was collected from a middle-aged woman in good health and CMV-seropositive.

The CDR3 reads as follows: CASSLRDFMNTEAFF. The DNA reads as follows: TGCGCCAGCAGCCTTCGGGATTTCATGAACACTGAAGCTTTCTTT. The chain employs TRBV5-1 and TRBJ1-1, with no confidently assigned D gene. The cysteine opens and the phenylalanine closes a CDR3 of 15 amino acids. The only DNA kept is the CDR3, 45 bases in frame from the first base. CDR1 is given as SGHRS and CDR2 as YFSETQ, both from the germline V gene. Relative to germline, V is 4 bases shorter and J is 0 bases shorter, with 13 bases between their ends.